Below, 7 T cell receptor beta chains from the same sample are listed, as sequenced in a study of blood T cell repertoires in COVID-19 (dated by TCRdb to 2019 to 2021). The library relied on the immunoSEQ multiplex PCR assay. TCRdb carries this immuneACCESS record with in-frame sequences only. Its versions omit some clonotypes, under half of them owing to an unresolved V gene in the studies checked, with the rest unexplained. In all, the sample holds fewer than 350,000 clones, and about 92% of those were seen once. Together, the top ten hold 3% to 4.5% of the sample. The sample comprised peripheral blood. Receptors were obtained from a woman aged 55 to 70 with COVID-19, enrolled during active disease.

This clone was seen a handful of times. The CDR3 bases are TGCAGCGTCAGACAGGGGAACACCATATATTTT. It is translated as CSVRQGNTIYF. V is TRBV29-1 and J is TRBJ1-3, with 8 bases aligning to TRBD1. The CDR3 extends over 11 amino acids. Germline assignment: CDR1 SQVTM and CDR2 ANQGSEA. After removal of 6 bases from V and 7 bases from J, the junction contained 2 bases not matched to a gene. Full variable domain (rest looked up from reference TRBV29-1 and TRBJ1-3): SAVISQKPSRDICQRGTSLTIQCQVDSQVTMMFWYRQQPGQSLTLIATANQGSEATYESGFVIDKFPISRPNLTFSTLTVSNMSPEDSSIYLCSVRQGNTIYFGEGSWLTVV.

The chain couples TRBV11-3 to TRBJ2-1; 8 nucleotides match TRBD2. Germline CDR1 SGHNT, CDR2 YENEEA. Trimming cost V 2 bases and J 7 bases; bases outside gene matches: 10. This CDR3 has 16 amino acids. CDR3 residues: CASSLHKPSGWNEQFF. The CDR3 coding sequence is TGTGCCAGCAGCTTACATAAGCCTAGCGGGTGGAATGAGCAGTTCTTC.

The chain employs TRBV5-1 and TRBJ2-7; D is undetermined. CDR1 is SGHRS and CDR2 is YFSETQ in the germline V gene. The V end lost 4 bases, the J end lost 4 bases, and 15 bases lay between the germline ends. CDR3 size: 14 residues. The CDR3 protein is CASSPQDLQYEQYF. Written as DNA, the CDR3 is TGCGCCAGCAGCCCGCAAGACCTACAGTACGAGCAGTACTTC.

V gene TRBV19 combines with J gene TRBJ1-4, with 7 bases identical to TRBD1. Germline V gene data show CDR1 as LNHDA and CDR2 as SQIVND (reference sequence). The CDR3 spans 15 residues. The junction had 5 bases not matched to a gene; V was cut back by 4 bases and J by 3 bases. CDR3: CASSRRGQANEKLFF. The CDR3 bases are TGTGCCAGTAGTAGGAGGGGGCAGGCTAATGAAAAACTGTTTTTT.

The genes are TRBV18 and TRBJ2-5, with no clear D. Germline V CDR1 and CDR2: KGHSH, LQKENI. Trimming removed 6 bases at V and 9 bases at J, with 14 bases between. The CDR3 covers 12 residues. The CDR3 sequence: CASSPVGEAQYF. CDR3 DNA sequence: TGTGCCAGCTCGCCCGTCGGCGAGGCCCAGTACTTC.

The chain recombines TRBV5-8 with TRBJ1-3; unclear D gene. V lost 5 bases and J 1 base, leaving 22 bases between the germline ends. CDR3 length: 18 amino acids. Germline V gives CDR1 SGHTS, CDR2 YDEGEE. CDR3 DNA sequence: TGTGCCAGCAGTCTCGTGACATCTACCCATTCTTCTGGAAACACCATATATTTT. The encoded protein is CASSLVTSTHSSGNTIYF.

The sample holds one count of this clone. The V gene is TRBV25-1, the J gene TRBJ1-1; tentatively, D is TRBD1 (5 bases). The germline gives CDR1 MGHDK, CDR2 SYGVNS. Between the trimmed V and J ends, which lost 4 bases and 1 base, there was a span of 13 bases. This CDR3 spans 15 amino acids. The CDR3 sequence: CASSGRGQANTEAFF. The CDR3 DNA reads as TGTGCCAGCAGTGGGAGGGGTCAGGCGAACACTGAAGCTTTCTTT.